The sequence of this T cell receptor beta chain was determined in a study of tumor-infiltrating lymphocytes in primary liver carcinoma. Study-wide points: Appearing in all five tumor regions was true of only about 7.5-25% of top clones.

With respect to this clonotype: Its target is not known. With a much larger clone just one base away, this may be a read error.

The tissue used was unsorted bulk material of about 19-34 mg. RNA and DNA were co-extracted from it with the AllPrep DNA/RNA mini kit. HBV chronically infected the treatment-naive patients. Samples were taken from five separate regions of every tumor. Every tumor sample had over 85% viable tumor cells. Per germline, CDR1 DFQATT and CDR2 SNEGSKA (reference sequence). The CDR3 is 14 amino acids. Germline trimming cut 1 base from V and 6 bases from J; bases unmatched to any gene: 7. Making TCR beta cDNA involved around 500 ng total RNA and a constant-region primer. Each TCR beta library was derived from three nested multiplex PCR rounds that employed slightly modified ARM-PCR. TRBV1-TRBV30 forward primers paired with a C-beta reverse primer drove the first two PCR rounds, roughly 10 cycles each. TCRdb processed the multiplex PCR reads anew with MiXCR; each CDR3 protein has one entry. The sample consists of about 35,000 distinct CDR3 sequences, roughly 74% of them appearing once.

Sample: liver tumor tissue from sampling region 4. Subset specified: tumor region T4, right-lateral pole. The chain carries TRBV20-1 and TRBJ2-7; 9 bases are shared with TRBD2. The source of this sequence is a man aged 40-49 years with primary liver carcinoma and hepatitis B virus infection. The CDR3 DNA reads as TGCAGTGCTAGAGGTGCTAGCGGGAACTCCGAGCAGTACTTC. Protein: CSARGASGNSEQYF.